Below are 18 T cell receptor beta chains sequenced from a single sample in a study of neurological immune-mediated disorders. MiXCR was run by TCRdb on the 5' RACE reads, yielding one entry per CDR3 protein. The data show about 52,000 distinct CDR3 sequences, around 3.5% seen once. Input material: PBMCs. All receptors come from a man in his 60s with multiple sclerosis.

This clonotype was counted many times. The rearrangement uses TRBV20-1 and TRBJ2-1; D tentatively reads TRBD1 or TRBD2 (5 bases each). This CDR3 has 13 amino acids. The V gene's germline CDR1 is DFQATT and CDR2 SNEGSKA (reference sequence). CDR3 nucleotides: TGCAGGGGGGTGGAGTCCTCCTACAATGAGCAGTTCTTC. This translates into CRGVESSYNEQFF.

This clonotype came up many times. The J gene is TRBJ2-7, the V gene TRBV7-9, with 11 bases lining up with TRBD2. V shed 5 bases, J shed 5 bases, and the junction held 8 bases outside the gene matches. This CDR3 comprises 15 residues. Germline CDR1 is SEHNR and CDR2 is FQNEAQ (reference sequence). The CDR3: CASSATGLAGNEQYF. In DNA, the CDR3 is TGTGCCAGCAGCGCCACCGGACTAGCGGGCAACGAGCAGTACTTC.

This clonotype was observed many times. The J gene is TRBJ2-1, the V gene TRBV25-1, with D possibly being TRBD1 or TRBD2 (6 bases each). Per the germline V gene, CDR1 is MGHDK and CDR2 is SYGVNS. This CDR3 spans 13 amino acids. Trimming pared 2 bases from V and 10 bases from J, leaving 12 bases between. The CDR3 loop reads CASSERGVGEQFF. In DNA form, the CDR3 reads TGTGCCAGCAGTGAAAGGGGGGTTGGGGAGCAGTTCTTC.

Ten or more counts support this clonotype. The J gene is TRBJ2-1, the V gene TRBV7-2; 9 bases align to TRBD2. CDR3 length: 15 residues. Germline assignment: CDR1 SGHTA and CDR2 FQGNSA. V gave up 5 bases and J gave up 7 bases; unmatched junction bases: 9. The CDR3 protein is CASSPKSGRRNEQFF. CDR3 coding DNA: TGTGCCAGCAGCCCTAAAAGCGGGAGGAGGAATGAGCAGTTCTTC.

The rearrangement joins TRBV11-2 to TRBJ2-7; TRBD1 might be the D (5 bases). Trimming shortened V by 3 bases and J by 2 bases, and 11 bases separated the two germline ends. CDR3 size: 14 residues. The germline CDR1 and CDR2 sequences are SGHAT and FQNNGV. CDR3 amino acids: CASSLGQVAYEQYF. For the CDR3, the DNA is TGTGCCAGCAGCTTGGGGCAGGTAGCCTACGAGCAGTACTTC.

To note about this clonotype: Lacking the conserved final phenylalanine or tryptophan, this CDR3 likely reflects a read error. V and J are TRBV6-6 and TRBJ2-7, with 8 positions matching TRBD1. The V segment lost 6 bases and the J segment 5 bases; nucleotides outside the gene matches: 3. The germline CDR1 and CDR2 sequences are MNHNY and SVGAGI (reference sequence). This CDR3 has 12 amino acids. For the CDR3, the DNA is TGTGCCAGCAGCCAGGACAGGGACGAGCAGTACAAC. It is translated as CASSQDRDEQYN.

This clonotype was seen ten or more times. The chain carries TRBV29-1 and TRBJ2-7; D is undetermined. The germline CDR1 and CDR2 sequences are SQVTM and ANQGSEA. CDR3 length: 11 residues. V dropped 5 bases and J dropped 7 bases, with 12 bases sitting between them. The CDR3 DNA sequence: TGCAGCGTTATGGTCCTGGGGGAGCAGTACTTC. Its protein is CSVMVLGEQYF.

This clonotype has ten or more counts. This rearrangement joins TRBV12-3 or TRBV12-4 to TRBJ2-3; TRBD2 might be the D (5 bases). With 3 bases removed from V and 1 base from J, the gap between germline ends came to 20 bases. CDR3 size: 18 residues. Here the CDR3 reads CASSFRRLSGLGTDTQYF. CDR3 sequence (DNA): TGTGCCAGCAGTTTTCGGAGGCTCTCGGGTCTGGGCACAGATACGCAGTATTTT.

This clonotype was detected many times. CDR3 sequence: CATRTNTGELFF. The CDR3 DNA sequence: TGTGCCACCAGAACGAACACCGGGGAGCTGTTTTTT. This chain joins TRBV24-1 and TRBJ2-2; no definite D call. Germline loops: CDR1 KGHDR, CDR2 SFDVKD. With 7 bases removed from V and 0 bases from J, the gap between germline ends came to 2 bases. CDR3 size: 12 residues.

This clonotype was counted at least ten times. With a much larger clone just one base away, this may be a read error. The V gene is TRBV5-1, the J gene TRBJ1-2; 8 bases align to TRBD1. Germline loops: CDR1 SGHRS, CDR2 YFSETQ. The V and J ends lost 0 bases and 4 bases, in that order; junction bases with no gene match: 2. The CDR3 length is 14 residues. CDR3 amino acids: CASSLGQGSYGYTF. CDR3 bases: TGCGCCAGCAGCTTGGGACAGGGGAGCTATGGCTACACCTTC. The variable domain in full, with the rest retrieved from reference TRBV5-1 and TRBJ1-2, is KAGVTQTPRYLIKTRGQQVTLSCSPISGHRSVSWYQQTPGQGLQFLFEYFSETQRNKGNFPGRFSGRQFSNSRSEMNVSTLELGDSALYLCASSLGQGSYGYTFGSGTRLTVV.

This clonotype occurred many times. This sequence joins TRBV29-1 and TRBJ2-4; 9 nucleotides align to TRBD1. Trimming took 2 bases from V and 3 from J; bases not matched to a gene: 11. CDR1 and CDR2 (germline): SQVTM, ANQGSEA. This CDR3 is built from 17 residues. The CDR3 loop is CSVESWTGAGGKNIQYF. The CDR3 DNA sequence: TGCAGCGTTGAAAGCTGGACAGGGGCCGGGGGCAAAAACATTCAGTACTTC.

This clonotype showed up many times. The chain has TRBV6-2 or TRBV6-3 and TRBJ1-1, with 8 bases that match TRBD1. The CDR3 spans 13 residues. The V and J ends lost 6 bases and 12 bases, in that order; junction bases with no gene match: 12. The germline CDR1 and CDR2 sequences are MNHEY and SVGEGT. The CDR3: CASSKYGTGDTFF. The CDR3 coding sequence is TGTGCCAGCAGCAAATACGGGACAGGTGACACTTTCTTT.

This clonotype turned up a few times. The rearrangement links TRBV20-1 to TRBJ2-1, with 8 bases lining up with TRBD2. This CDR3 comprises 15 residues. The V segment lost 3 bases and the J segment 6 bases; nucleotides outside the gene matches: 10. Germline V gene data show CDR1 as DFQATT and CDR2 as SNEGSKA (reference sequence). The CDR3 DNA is TGCAGTGCTAGTTCTCGGGAGGGCCTTGGCAATGAGCAGTTCTTC. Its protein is CSASSREGLGNEQFF.

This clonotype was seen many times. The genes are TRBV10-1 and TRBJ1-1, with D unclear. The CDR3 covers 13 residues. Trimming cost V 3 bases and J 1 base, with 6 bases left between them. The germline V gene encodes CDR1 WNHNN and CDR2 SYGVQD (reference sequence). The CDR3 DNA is TGCGCCAGCAGTGACAACGGGAACACTGAAGCTTTCTTT. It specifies CASSDNGNTEAFF.

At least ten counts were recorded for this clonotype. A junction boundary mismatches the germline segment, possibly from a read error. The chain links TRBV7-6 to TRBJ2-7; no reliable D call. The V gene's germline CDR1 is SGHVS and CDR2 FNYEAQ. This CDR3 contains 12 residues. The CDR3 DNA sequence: TGTGACAGCAGCACCAACGATTACGAGCAGTACTTC. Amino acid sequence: CDSSTNDYEQYF.

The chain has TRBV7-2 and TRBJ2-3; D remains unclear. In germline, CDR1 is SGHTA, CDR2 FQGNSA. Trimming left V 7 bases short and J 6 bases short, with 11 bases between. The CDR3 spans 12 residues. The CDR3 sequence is CASNPTVDTQYF. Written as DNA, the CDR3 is TGTGCCAGCAACCCCACGGTGGATACGCAGTATTTT.

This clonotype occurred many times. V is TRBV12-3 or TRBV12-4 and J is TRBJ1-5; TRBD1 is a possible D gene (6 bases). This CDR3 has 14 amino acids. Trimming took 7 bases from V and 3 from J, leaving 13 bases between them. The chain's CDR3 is CASNRAGVNQPQHF. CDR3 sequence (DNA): TGTGCCAGCAACAGAGCAGGGGTCAATCAGCCCCAGCATTTT.

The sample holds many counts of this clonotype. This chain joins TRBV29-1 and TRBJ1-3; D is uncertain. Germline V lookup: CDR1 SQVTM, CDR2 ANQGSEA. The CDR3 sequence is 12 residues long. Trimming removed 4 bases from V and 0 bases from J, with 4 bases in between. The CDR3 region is CSVVSSGNTIYF. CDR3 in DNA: TGCAGCGTTGTCAGCTCTGGAAACACCATATATTTT.